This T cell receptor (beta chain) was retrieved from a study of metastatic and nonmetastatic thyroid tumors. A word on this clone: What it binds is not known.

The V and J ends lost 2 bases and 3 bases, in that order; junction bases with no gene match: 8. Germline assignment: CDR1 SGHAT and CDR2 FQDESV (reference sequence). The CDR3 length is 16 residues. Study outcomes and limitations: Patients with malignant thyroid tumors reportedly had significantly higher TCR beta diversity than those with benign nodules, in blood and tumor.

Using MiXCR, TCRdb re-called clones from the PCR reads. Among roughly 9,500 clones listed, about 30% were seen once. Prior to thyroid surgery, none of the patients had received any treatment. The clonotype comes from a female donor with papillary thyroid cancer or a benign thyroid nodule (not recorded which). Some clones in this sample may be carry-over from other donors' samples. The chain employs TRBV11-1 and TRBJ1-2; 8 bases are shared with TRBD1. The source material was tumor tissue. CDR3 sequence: CASSLWDRLADYGYTF. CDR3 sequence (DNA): TGTGCCAGCAGCTTATGGGACAGGCTGGCTGACTATGGCTACACCTTC.